This entry lists 30 T cell receptor beta chains sequenced from one sample in a study of CD8+CD57+ T cells in acquired aplastic anemia. For CDR3 and TCR beta VDJ profiling, genomic DNA was the template used. MiXCR, applied by TCRdb to the reads, yields one record per CDR3 protein. This table holds 150,000 to 200,000 distinct CDR3 sequences, 47% found once. Patients selected for sequencing had displayed CD8+CD57+ cell expansion by flow cytometry. The sequenced sample was sorted CD4+, CD8+, or CD8+CD57+ T cells (not recorded which) from PBMCs. The receptors originated from a human donor with aplastic anemia.

This clonotype has a count of ten or more. This sequence joins TRBV6-1 and TRBJ1-6, with D hard to call. CDR1 MNHNS and CDR2 SASEGT come from the germline V gene. This CDR3 is 14 amino acids long. The V and J ends lost 6 bases and 10 bases respectively, with 16 bases between them. CDR3 amino acids: CASSVLPEGSPLHF. CDR3 bases: TGTGCCAGCAGCGTCCTACCCGAAGGCTCACCCCTCCACTTT.

This chain links TRBV29-1 with TRBJ2-7, with 7 nucleotides matching TRBD2. CDR1 SQVTM and CDR2 ANQGSEA come from the germline V gene. This CDR3 is built from 15 residues. Losses at the gene ends were 6 bases for V and 3 bases for J; bases not matched to a gene: 14. The CDR3 spells CSVGGDGAPYYEQYF. The CDR3 DNA follows: TGCAGCGTGGGAGGGGACGGGGCTCCATACTACGAGCAGTACTTC.

For this clonotype: A much larger clone lies a single base off, so this may be a read error. The rearrangement joins TRBV11-2 to TRBJ2-3; 10 nucleotides align to TRBD2. Germline V gene lookup returns CDR1 SGHAT and CDR2 FQNNGV. The V segment lost 5 bases and the J segment 6 bases; nucleotides outside the gene matches: 14. The CDR3 is 17 residues long. CDR3 amino acids: CASSPVSASGSWDTQYF. In nucleotides, the CDR3 is TGTGCCAGCAGCCCAGTGTCAGCTAGCGGGAGCTGGGATACGCAGTATTTT. Full variable domain (outside the CDR3, taken from reference TRBV11-2 and TRBJ2-3): EAGVAQSPRYKIIEKRQSVAFWCNPISGHATLYWYQQILGQGPKLLIQFQNNGVVDDSQLPKDRFSAERLKGVDSTLKIQPAKLEDSAVYLCASSPVSASGSWDTQYFGPGTRLTVL.

This clonotype came up many times. The J gene is TRBJ2-7, the V gene TRBV3-1; D not resolved. Germline V lookup: CDR1 LGHDT, CDR2 YNNKEL (reference sequence). The CDR3 spans 11 residues. The V end lost 0 bases, the J end lost 5 bases, and 2 bases lay between the germline ends. CDR3 nucleotide sequence: TGTGCCAGCAGCCAAGAGAACGAGCAGTACTTC. Amino acid sequence: CASSQENEQYF.

J is TRBJ1-5 and V is TRBV15; 8 positions agree with TRBD1. Trimming cost V 3 bases and J 0 bases; bases outside gene matches: 7. This CDR3 spans 17 amino acids. Looked up from germline, CDR1 is LNHNV and CDR2 is YYDKDF (reference sequence). CDR3 sequence: CATSRERDRSSNQPQHF. DNA for the CDR3: TGTGCCACCAGCAGGGAAAGGGACAGGAGTAGCAATCAGCCCCAGCATTTT.

The chain uses TRBV20-1 and TRBJ2-7, with TRBD1 identical over 11 bases. Germline CDR1 reads DFQATT; CDR2 reads SNEGSKA (reference sequence). The CDR3 contains 13 residues. J lost 7 bases, V lost 6 bases, and 8 bases had no gene match. The CDR3 loop reads CSAGDRGVWEQYF. CDR3 DNA sequence: TGCAGTGCGGGGGACAGGGGGGTGTGGGAGCAGTACTTC.

J is TRBJ2-3 and V is TRBV18; D is possibly TRBD1 (7 bases). In germline, CDR1 is KGHSH, CDR2 LQKENI. This CDR3 is built from 16 residues. Trimming cost V 2 bases and J 2 bases, with 14 bases left between them. The CDR3 loop reads CASSPGGDSLTDTQYF. The CDR3 DNA reads TGTGCCAGCTCACCAGGCGGGGACAGTCTCACAGATACGCAGTATTTT. The full variable domain, completed using reference TRBV18 and TRBJ2-3, is NAGVMQNPRHLVRRRGQEARLRCSPMKGHSHVYWYRQLPEEGLKFMVYLQKENIIDESGMPKERFSAEFPKEGPSILRIQQVVRGDSAAYFCASSPGGDSLTDTQYFGPGTRLTVL.

This clonotype was seen ten or more times. The chain couples TRBV15 to TRBJ1-1, with TRBD1 as a possible D gene (5 bases). The ends were cut back, 3 bases at V and 5 bases at J, with 7 bases in the middle. Germline CDR1 LNHNV, CDR2 YYDKDF (reference sequence). The CDR3 is made up of 12 amino acids. CDR3: CATSRDTTEAFF. For the CDR3, the DNA is TGTGCCACCAGCAGGGACACGACTGAAGCTTTCTTT.

This clonotype was detected many times. The chain uses TRBV2 and TRBJ2-1, with TRBD2 matching 11 bases. The germline CDR1 and CDR2 sequences are SNHLY and FYNNEI. The CDR3 has 15 residues. With V trimmed by 6 bases and J by 8 bases, 9 bases remained unmatched. CDR3 coding DNA: TGTGCCAGCAGGTCGGGTAGCGGGAGGGTCCATGAGCAGTTCTTC. This encodes CASRSGSGRVHEQFF.

This clonotype has only a few counts. This chain connects TRBV7-9 to TRBJ2-7; 13 bases match TRBD2. The CDR3 extends over 15 amino acids. Germline trimming cut 4 bases from V and 3 bases from J; bases unmatched to any gene: 3. The V gene's germline CDR1 is SEHNR and CDR2 FQNEAQ (reference sequence). The CDR3 sequence: CASSYGTSGVYEQYF. The CDR3 DNA reads TGTGCCAGCAGCTACGGGACTAGCGGGGTCTACGAGCAGTACTTC.

The rearrangement uses TRBV28 and TRBJ1-4; D is unclear. The CDR3 runs to 12 residues. V lost 5 bases, J lost 5 bases, and 6 bases lay in between. Germline V gene data show CDR1 as MDHEN and CDR2 as SYDVKM. CDR3 nucleotides: TGTGCCAGCAGTGGTCCCAATGAAAAACTGTTTTTT. Its translation: CASSGPNEKLFF.

This clonotype occurred many times. The chain couples TRBV6-1 to TRBJ2-5; no clear D gene. This CDR3 region has 14 residues. The germline V gene has CDR1 MNHNS and CDR2 SASEGT. V shed 7 bases and J shed 0 bases, with 12 bases lying between them. CDR3 DNA: TGTGCCAGCATGAGGCGGACGAACCAAGAGACCCAGTACTTC. It is translated as CASMRRTNQETQYF.

This clonotype is medium-sized (0.01 to 0.1%) in the sample. The CDR3 loop is CSVGTGGSSYEQYF. CDR3 coding DNA: TGCAGCGTCGGGACAGGGGGCTCATCCTACGAGCAGTACTTC. This rearrangement joins TRBV29-1 to TRBJ2-7, with TRBD1 identical over 12 bases. The germline V gene encodes CDR1 SQVTM and CDR2 ANQGSEA. J lost 1 base, V lost 6 bases, and 4 bases had no gene match. The length of the CDR3 is 14 residues.

This clonotype was counted many times. V usage is TRBV12-3 or TRBV12-4 and J usage is TRBJ2-1; D uncertain. The CDR3 sequence is 14 residues long. Trimming shortened V by 5 bases and J by 6 bases, and 14 bases separated the two germline ends. The CDR3 region is CASSQAPHSNEQFF. The CDR3 nucleotides read TGTGCCAGCAGTCAAGCCCCTCACAGCAATGAGCAGTTCTTC.

This clonotype was recorded at least ten times. The gene calls are TRBV3-1 and TRBJ2-1, with D possibly TRBD2 on 5 matching bases. The CDR3 is 16 residues long. The germline gives CDR1 LGHDT, CDR2 YNNKEL (reference sequence). Trimming removed 0 bases from V and 3 bases from J, with 12 bases in between. Here the CDR3 reads CASSQDRTRDYNEQFF. CDR3 DNA sequence: TGTGCCAGCAGCCAAGACCGAACTAGGGACTACAATGAGCAGTTCTTC.

This clonotype was detected once. V is TRBV10-3 and J is TRBJ1-2; D gene uncertain. The CDR3 contains 12 residues. Germline V lookup: CDR1 ENHRY, CDR2 SYGVKD. Trimming took 3 bases from V and 2 from J, leaving 4 bases between them. The CDR3, as DNA: TGTGCCATCAGTGATAGGAACTATGGCTACACCTTC. This encodes CAISDRNYGYTF.

This clonotype has a count of ten or more. This sequence joins TRBV9 and TRBJ2-2, with a weak D call TRBD2 (5 bases). The CDR3 totals 16 residues. V was cut by 0 bases and J by 6 bases, with 15 bases left in between. Germline V gene sequence: CDR1 SGDLS, CDR2 YYNGEE. The DNA of the CDR3 is TGTGCCAGCAGCGTAGTAGCTAGCATATTCTCCGGGGAGCTGTTTTTT. Protein: CASSVVASIFSGELFF. The full variable domain, its missing parts supplied by reference TRBV9 and TRBJ2-2, is DSGVTQTPKHLITATGQRVTLRCSPRSGDLSVYWYQQSLDQGLQFLIQYYNGEERAKGNILERFSAQQFPDLHSELNLSSLELGDSALYFCASSVVASIFSGELFFGEGSRLTVL.

This chain joins TRBV7-8 and TRBJ2-3, with 9 bases fitting TRBD2. V lost 2 bases, J lost 3 bases, and 6 bases stayed unmatched. The CDR3 totals 16 residues. Germline CDR1 and CDR2: SGHVS and FQNEAQ. The DNA of the CDR3 is TGTGCCAGCAGCTTAAGGTGGACTAGCGAGACAGATACGCAGTATTTT. Its protein is CASSLRWTSETDTQYF.

This clonotype was picked up one time. The rearrangement uses TRBV10-3 and TRBJ2-2, with 9 bases aligning to TRBD2. Trimming removed 0 bases from V and 5 bases from J; junction bases left unmatched: 7. In germline, CDR1 is ENHRY, CDR2 SYGVKD. This CDR3 has 17 residues. CDR3 nucleotide sequence: TGTGCCATCAGTGAGTCTCCGTCGCGGGGGGGTACCGGGGAGCTGTTTTTT. Amino acid sequence: CAISESPSRGGTGELFF.

The V call is TRBV5-1, the J call TRBJ1-1, with no clear D. Germline V CDR1 and CDR2: SGHRS, YFSETQ. CDR3 length: 13 amino acids. V lost 0 bases, J lost 6 bases, and 9 bases lay in between. CDR3 sequence: CASSLVGFAEAFF. The CDR3 region has the DNA TGCGCCAGCAGCTTGGTGGGTTTCGCTGAAGCTTTCTTT.

About this clonotype itself: The junction departs from germline at one end; a sequencing error may be responsible. The chain joins TRBV20-1 to TRBJ1-1; D is unclear. CDR1 is DFQATT, CDR2 SNEGSKA, per germline (reference sequence). The CDR3 length is 13 residues. As DNA, the CDR3 is TGCAGTGCCCGATCGGCTATGAACACTGGAGCTTTCTTT. Amino acids: CSARSAMNTGAFF.

About this clonotype: A read error may be the cause here, since a much bigger clone is one base away. V and J are TRBV19 and TRBJ1-4, with D unresolved. Trimming shortened V by 4 bases and J by 8 bases, and 11 bases separated the two germline ends. The CDR3 consists of 13 residues. The germline CDR1 and CDR2 sequences are LNHDA and SQIVND (reference sequence). CDR3 protein: CASSKGLEEKLFF. CDR3 nucleotides: TGTGCCAGTAGTAAAGGTTTGGAGGAAAAACTGTTTTTT.

The V gene is TRBV20-1, the J gene TRBJ2-7; 9 bases are shared with TRBD2. CDR1 is DFQATT and CDR2 is SNEGSKA in the germline V gene (reference sequence). The CDR3 has 13 amino acids. V lost 4 bases to trimming and J lost 0 bases; unmatched junction nucleotides: 1. The CDR3 spells CSATSGDSYEQYF. CDR3 in DNA: TGCAGTGCTACTAGCGGGGACTCCTACGAGCAGTACTTC.

This clonotype was counted many times. The gene calls are TRBV20-1 and TRBJ2-5, with TRBD2 identical over 11 bases. This CDR3 spans 15 amino acids. V dropped 6 bases and J dropped 2; count of bases not matched to a gene: 8. Germline-derived CDR1 and CDR2 are DFQATT and SNEGSKA (reference sequence). The chain's CDR3 is CSAIPGTSGQETQYF. The CDR3 DNA sequence: TGCAGTGCCATCCCCGGGACTAGCGGACAAGAGACCCAGTACTTC.

V and J are TRBV19 and TRBJ2-1; 7 bases fit TRBD1. J lost 4 bases, V lost 6 bases, and 6 bases had no gene match. The germline V gene has CDR1 LNHDA and CDR2 SQIVND (reference sequence). The CDR3 length is 14 residues. CDR3 in DNA: TGTGCCAGTAGGGGCAGGGGGTATTACAATGAGCAGTTCTTC. This encodes CASRGRGYYNEQFF.

The gene calls are TRBV29-1 and TRBJ2-7; unclear D gene. The CDR3 is 11 residues long. Germline loops: CDR1 SQVTM, CDR2 ANQGSEA. V lost 4 bases to trimming and J lost 5 bases, with 9 bases between them. The CDR3 loop reads CSVGVGHEQYF. The CDR3 region has the DNA TGCAGCGTTGGGGTGGGCCACGAGCAGTACTTC.

This clonotype came up many times. CDR3 DNA sequence: TGTGCCAGCAGCCGTGAGGGGCCCTATGGCTACACCTTC. Translating gives CASSREGPYGYTF. The rearrangement joins TRBV5-4 to TRBJ1-2, with D maybe TRBD1 (5 bases). The CDR3 sequence is 13 residues long. The V end lost 4 bases, the J end lost 4 bases, and 11 bases lay between the germline ends. CDR1 and CDR2 (germline): SGHNT, YYREEE (reference sequence).

The rearrangement joins TRBV20-1 to TRBJ2-3; 7 bases are shared with TRBD1. The CDR3 contains 16 residues. Germline lookup yields CDR1 DFQATT and CDR2 SNEGSKA (reference sequence). J gave up 3 bases and V 0 bases, and 9 bases lay outside the gene matches. DNA of the CDR3: TGCAGTGCTAGAGAGGGACAGTTAGGTGGTACAGATACGCAGTATTTT. Encoded protein: CSAREGQLGGTDTQYF.

This sequence joins TRBV20-1 and TRBJ2-2; 7 bases line up with TRBD1. The CDR3 covers 15 residues. V trimming: 0 bases; J trimming: 5 bases; junction bases outside the gene matches: 6. The germline V gene encodes CDR1 DFQATT and CDR2 SNEGSKA (reference sequence). The CDR3 reads CSARDHRGETGELFF. Here the CDR3 DNA reads TGCAGTGCTAGAGATCACAGGGGTGAGACCGGGGAGCTGTTTTTT.

The rearrangement links TRBV11-1 to TRBJ2-3; 9 bases agree with TRBD1. Germline V gives CDR1 SGHAT, CDR2 FQDESV (reference sequence). V shed 5 bases, J shed 3 bases, and the junction held 6 bases outside the gene matches. The length of the CDR3 is 15 residues. CDR3 loop: CASSHWDRATDTQYF. In nucleotides, the CDR3 is TGTGCCAGCAGCCATTGGGACAGGGCAACAGATACGCAGTATTTT.